This record concerns one TCR beta chain sequence. Its recognized antigen is unknown. Base qualities are missing; no much larger clone stands one base away. The data were obtained in a study of T cells in Graves' hyperthyroidism and ophthalmopathy (dated by TCRdb to about 2019). About the investigation overall: Peripheral blood samples were taken at the time of initial diagnosis, prior to any treatment. Once sampling was done, hyperthyroidism patients were given methimazole at a starting dose of 30 mg daily, whereas ophthalmopathy patients were given high-dose intravenous methylprednisolone. An independent validation cohort of under 20 hyperthyroidism patients and about 15 patients who later progressed to ophthalmopathy tested prospective prediction of ophthalmopathy. The 75 to 100 discovery patients were divided at random into training and test sets in a 7:3 ratio. To identify distinguishing TCR V-J signatures, a discovery cohort of about 100 patients was used, comprising 40 to 45 with Graves' ophthalmopathy and 57 with stable Graves' hyperthyroidism. The study also compared thyroid tissue and blood T-cell repertoires from five or six Graves' hyperthyroidism patients. The paper describes TCR Vbeta CDR3 sequencing of 135 peripheral blood samples, made up of fewer than 50 ophthalmopathy patients, some 80 hyperthyroidism patients and roughly 17 progressor patients.

Stable Graves' hyperthyroidism was defined as the absence of progression to ophthalmopathy over 18 months of follow-up. The hyperthyroidism patients were between 18 and 65 years old and newly diagnosed, with a disease duration of less than 2 months. Exclusion was applied to patients with uncontrolled infections, other autoimmune diseases, pregnancy or lactation. Diagnoses were based on clinical symptoms, serum thyroxine and TRAb, thyroid ultrasound and orbital computed tomography. PBMCs were isolated from more than 9 ml of fresh peripheral blood by Ficoll-Paque density gradient centrifugation. Total RNA was extracted with Trizol reagent, and quality was checked on an Agilent 2100 Bioanalyzer. Results the study describes overall, beyond this receptor: A model built on a 13 V-J signature distinguished ophthalmopathy from stable hyperthyroidism, reaching about 88% sensitivity and around 82% specificity in cross-validation and 80%/75% in testing. Most expanded thyroid clonotypes (frequency above 0.001) were also detected in blood, suggesting blood repertoires may reflect thyroid immune responses. No statistical method was used to set the sample size in advance, and investigators knew the group allocation. In validation, progression to ophthalmopathy was predicted by the model with more than 65% sensitivity and 72% to 80% specificity, a median of about 6.8 months before onset.

The CDR3 has 16 amino acids, counting the end cysteine and phenylalanine. The sequence is cut down to CDR3 DNA, 48 bases in frame from base 1. The germline V gene gives CDR1 as LGHNA and CDR2 as YNFKEQ. The germline V end is reduced by 1 base and the J end by 6 bases; junction bases left unmatched: 9. Amplification of TCR beta CDR3 regions was carried out from RNA transcripts. For the first round of RT-PCR on the TCR CDR3, the HTBI primer set was used together with the Qiagen OneStep RT-PCR kit. Libraries were constructed in a second round of multiplex PCR, after which size selection and purification were carried out. The libraries were sequenced on an Illumina HiSeq2000 using paired-end 100 bp reads. Per the original workflow: SOAPnuke was used to process the raw data, with reads discarded if the reads contained adapters or uncalled bases, had a mean Phred below 15, or lacked an exact constant-primer or identifier match. High-quality paired reads were merged using COPE v1.2.5, and each unique nucleotide sequence was defined as a clonotype. MiTCR v1.1 was used to align the clonotypes against IMGT TRBV, TRBD and TRBJ reference segments. The analysis included only V-J combinations with a frequency above 0.0001, which together covered 99.2% of the repertoires. A TCS score was defined as the ratio between F50 (clonal expansion) and ExV (chaos), using BLOSUM62-based TCRdist between CDR3 peptides within each V-J. Welch's t-statistics and random forest reduced 450 to 600 V-J features to 10 to 15, which were used in a naive Bayes classifier (R e1071). The public reads were run again by TCRdb, first through fastp at Q25 and then through MiXCR, and only productive beta chains were kept. Rows with one shared CDR3 protein collapse into an entry with the most common genes and DNA. Clone size and V and J calls follow TCRdb, not the original study. A total of approximately 320,000 distinct CDR3 sequences appear in this sample, approximately 17% of them only once. In total, the top ten clones hold around 33% of the sample.

The receptor's source is a man aged 25 to 45 with Graves' hyperthyroidism. The sequenced sample consisted of blood. The rearranged chain carries TRBV4-2 and TRBJ2-1, and 7 bases in between align with TRBD2. This receptor has the CDR3 CASSQGEGLSTNEQFF. Here is the DNA: TGTGCCAGCAGCCAAGGGGAGGGTCTAAGTACCAATGAGCAGTTCTTC.